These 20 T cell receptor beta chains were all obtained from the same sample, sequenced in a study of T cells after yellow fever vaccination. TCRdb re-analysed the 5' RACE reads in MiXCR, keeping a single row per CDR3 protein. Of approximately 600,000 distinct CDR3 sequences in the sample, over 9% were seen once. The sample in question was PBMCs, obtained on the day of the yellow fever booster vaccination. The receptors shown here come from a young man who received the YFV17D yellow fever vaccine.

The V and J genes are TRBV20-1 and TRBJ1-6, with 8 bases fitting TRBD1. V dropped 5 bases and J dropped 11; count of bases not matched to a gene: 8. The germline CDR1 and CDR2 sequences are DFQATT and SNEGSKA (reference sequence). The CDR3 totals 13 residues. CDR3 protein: CSARGQGATPLHF. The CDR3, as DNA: TGCAGTGCTCGCGGTCAGGGGGCGACACCCCTCCACTTT.

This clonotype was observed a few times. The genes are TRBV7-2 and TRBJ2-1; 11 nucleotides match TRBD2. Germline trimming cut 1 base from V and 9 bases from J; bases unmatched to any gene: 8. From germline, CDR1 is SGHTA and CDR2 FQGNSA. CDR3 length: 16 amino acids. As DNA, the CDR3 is TGTGCCAGCAGCTTAGGCCTAGCGGGAGGCCAGGCTGAGCAGTTCTTC. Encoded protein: CASSLGLAGGQAEQFF.

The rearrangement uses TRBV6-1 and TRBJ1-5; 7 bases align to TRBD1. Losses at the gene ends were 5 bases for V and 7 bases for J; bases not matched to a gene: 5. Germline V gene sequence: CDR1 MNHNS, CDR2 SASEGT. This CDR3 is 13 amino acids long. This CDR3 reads CASSRDRSQPQHF. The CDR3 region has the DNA TGTGCCAGCAGTCGGGACAGATCCCAGCCCCAGCATTTT.

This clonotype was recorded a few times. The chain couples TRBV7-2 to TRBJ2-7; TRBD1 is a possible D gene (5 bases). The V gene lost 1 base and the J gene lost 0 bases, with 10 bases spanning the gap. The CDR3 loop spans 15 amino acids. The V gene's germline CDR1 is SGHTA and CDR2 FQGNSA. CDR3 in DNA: TGTGCCAGCAGCTTAGACCAGGGTCTCTCCTACGAGCAGTACTTC. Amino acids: CASSLDQGLSYEQYF.

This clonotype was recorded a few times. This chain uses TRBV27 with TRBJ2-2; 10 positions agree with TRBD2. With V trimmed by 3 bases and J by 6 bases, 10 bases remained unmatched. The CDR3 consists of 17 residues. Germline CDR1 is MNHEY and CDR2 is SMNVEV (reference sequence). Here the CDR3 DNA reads TGTGCCAGCAGTTTGTCCCAGCGGGAGGGGTGGTCCGGGGAGCTGTTTTTT. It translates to CASSLSQREGWSGELFF.

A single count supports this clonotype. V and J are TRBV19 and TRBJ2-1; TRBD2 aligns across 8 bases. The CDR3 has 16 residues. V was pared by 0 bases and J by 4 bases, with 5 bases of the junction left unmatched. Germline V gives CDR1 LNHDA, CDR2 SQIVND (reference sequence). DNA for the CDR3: TGTGCCAGTAGTATAGAGTCAGCGGGAGCGTACAATGAGCAGTTCTTC. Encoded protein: CASSIESAGAYNEQFF.

CDR3 DNA: TGTGCCAGCAGCCGGACCGGGGGGTTCGCGAACACCGGGGAGCTGTTTTTT. Protein product: CASSRTGGFANTGELFF. V and J are TRBV7-6 and TRBJ2-2; TRBD2 aligns across 7 bases. Germline CDR1 and CDR2: SGHVS and FNYEAQ. This CDR3 region has 17 residues. The V and J ends lost 5 bases and 0 bases, in that order; junction bases with no gene match: 9.

CDR3 residues: CATGLAEPYEQYF. The CDR3 DNA reads TGTGCCACCGGACTAGCGGAGCCCTACGAGCAGTACTTC. The V call is TRBV2, the J call TRBJ2-7, with TRBD2 identical over 10 bases. V lost 10 bases and J lost 2; bases outside the gene matches: 5. This CDR3 comprises 13 residues. Germline CDR1 reads SNHLY; CDR2 reads FYNNEI.

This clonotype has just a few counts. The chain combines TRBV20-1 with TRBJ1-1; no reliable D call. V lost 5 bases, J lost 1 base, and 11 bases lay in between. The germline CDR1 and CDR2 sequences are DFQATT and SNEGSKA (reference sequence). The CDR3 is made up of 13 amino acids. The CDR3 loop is CSASGTANTEAFF. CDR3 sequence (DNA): TGCAGTGCTTCCGGAACGGCGAACACTGAAGCTTTCTTT.

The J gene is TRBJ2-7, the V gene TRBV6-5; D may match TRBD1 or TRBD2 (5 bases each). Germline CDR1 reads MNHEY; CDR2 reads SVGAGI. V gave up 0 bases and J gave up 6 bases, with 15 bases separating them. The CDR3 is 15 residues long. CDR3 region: CASSYSTSTGLEQYF. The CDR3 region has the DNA TGTGCCAGCAGTTACTCGACGTCCACGGGGCTCGAGCAGTACTTC.

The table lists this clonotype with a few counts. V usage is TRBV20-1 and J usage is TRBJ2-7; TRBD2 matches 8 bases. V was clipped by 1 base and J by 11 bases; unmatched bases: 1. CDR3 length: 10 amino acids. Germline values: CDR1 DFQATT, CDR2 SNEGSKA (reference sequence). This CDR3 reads CSARAGGEYF. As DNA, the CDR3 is TGCAGTGCTAGAGCCGGGGGGGAGTACTTC.

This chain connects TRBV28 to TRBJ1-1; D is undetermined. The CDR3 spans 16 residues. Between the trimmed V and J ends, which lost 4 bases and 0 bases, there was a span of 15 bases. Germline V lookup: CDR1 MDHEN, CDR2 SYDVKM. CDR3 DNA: TGTGCCAGCAGTTACCCCATAACAGAGATGAACACTGAAGCTTTCTTT. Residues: CASSYPITEMNTEAFF.

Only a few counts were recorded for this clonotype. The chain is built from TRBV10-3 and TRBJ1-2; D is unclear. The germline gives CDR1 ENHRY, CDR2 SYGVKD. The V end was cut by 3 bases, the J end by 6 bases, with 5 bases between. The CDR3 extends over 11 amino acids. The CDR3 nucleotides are TGTGCCATCAGTGACCGTGATGGCTACACCTTC. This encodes CAISDRDGYTF.

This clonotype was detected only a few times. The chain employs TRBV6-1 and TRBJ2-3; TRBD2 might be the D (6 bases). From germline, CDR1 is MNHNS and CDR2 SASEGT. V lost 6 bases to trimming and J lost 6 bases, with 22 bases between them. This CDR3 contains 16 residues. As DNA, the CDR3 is TGTGCCAGCAGCCCCGGTGGAGGCCGGGGGTGGGATACGCAGTATTTT. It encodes CASSPGGGRGWDTQYF.

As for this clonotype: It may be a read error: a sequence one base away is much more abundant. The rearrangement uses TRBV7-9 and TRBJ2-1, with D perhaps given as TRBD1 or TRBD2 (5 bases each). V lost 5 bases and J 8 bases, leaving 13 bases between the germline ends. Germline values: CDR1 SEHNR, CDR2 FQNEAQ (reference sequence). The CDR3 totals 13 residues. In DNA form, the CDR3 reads TGTGCCAGCAGCGAGGGACCATCCCATGAGCAGTTCTTC. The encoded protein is CASSEGPSHEQFF.

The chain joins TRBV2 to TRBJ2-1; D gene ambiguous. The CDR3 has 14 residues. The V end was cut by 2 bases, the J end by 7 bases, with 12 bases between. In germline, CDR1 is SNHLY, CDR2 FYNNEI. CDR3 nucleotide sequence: TGTGCCAGCAGTGAACCGGGCAGTAGAAATGAGCAGTTCTTC. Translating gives CASSEPGSRNEQFF.

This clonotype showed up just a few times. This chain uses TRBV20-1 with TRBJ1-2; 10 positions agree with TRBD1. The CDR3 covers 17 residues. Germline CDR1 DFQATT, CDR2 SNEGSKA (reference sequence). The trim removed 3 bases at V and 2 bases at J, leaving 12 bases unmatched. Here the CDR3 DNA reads TGCAGTGCTAGTACAAGGAGCCGGGACAGGGGAAACTATGGCTACACCTTC. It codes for CSASTRSRDRGNYGYTF.

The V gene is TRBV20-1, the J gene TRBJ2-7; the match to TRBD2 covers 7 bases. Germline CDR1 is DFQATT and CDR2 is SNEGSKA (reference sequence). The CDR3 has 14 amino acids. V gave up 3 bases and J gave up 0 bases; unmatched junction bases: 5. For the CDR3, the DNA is TGCAGTGCTAGCGGACTAGGGAGCTCCTACGAGCAGTACTTC. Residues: CSASGLGSSYEQYF.

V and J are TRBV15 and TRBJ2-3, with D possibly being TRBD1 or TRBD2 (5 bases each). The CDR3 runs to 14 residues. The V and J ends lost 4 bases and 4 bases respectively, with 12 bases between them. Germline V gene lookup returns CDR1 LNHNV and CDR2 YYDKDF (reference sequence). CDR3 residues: CATSIWRGADTQYF. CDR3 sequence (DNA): TGTGCCACCAGCATTTGGAGAGGGGCAGATACGCAGTATTTT.

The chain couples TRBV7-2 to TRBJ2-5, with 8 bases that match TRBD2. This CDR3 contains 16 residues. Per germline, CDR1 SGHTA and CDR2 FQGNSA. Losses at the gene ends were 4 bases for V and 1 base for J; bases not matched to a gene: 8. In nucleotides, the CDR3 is TGTGCCAGCAGCTCGACCCTAGCGGGCCTCCAAGAGACCCAGTACTTC. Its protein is CASSSTLAGLQETQYF.